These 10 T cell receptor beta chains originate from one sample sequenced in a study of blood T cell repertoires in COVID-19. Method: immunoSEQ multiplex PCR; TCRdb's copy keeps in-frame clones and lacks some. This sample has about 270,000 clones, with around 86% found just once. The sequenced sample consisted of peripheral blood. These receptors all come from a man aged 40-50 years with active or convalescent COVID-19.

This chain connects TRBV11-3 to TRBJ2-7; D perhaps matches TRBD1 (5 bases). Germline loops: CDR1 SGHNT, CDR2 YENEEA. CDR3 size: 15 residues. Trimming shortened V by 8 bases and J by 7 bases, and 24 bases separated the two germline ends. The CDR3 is CASSSPWAGLGEQYF. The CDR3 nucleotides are TGTGCCAGCTCCTCCCCCTGGGCAGGGCTTGGGGAGCAGTACTTC.

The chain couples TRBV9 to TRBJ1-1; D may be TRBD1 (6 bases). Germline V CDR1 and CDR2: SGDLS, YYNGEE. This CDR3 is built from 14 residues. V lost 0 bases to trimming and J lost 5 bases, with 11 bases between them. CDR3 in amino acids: CASSVVGRGTEAFF. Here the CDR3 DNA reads TGTGCCAGCAGCGTAGTTGGCAGGGGAACTGAAGCTTTCTTT.

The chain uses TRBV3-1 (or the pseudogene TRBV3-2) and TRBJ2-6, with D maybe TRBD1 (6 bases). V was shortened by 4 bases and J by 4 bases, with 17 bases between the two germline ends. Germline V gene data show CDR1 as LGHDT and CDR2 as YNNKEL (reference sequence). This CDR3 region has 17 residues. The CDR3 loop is CASSLSLTGKGANVLTF. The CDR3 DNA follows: TGTGCCAGCAGCCTATCCCTAACAGGGAAGGGGGCCAACGTCCTGACTTTC.

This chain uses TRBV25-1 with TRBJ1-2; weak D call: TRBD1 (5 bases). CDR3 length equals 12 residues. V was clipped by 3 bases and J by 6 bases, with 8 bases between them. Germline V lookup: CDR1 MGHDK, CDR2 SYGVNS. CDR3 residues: CASSDLGDGYTF. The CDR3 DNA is TGTGCCAGCAGTGATCTAGGGGATGGCTACACCTTC.

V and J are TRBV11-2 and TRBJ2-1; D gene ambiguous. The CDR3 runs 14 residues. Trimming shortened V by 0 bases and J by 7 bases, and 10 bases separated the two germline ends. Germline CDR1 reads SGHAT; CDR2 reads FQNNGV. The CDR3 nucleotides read TGTGCCAGCAGCTTAGATTACCAGGAAAATGAGCAGTTCTTC. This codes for CASSLDYQENEQFF.

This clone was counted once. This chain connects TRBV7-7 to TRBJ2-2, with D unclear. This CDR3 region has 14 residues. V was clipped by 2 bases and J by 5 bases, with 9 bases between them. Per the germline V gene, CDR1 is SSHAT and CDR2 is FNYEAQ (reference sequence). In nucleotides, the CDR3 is TGTGCCAGCAGCTTATCCGGGTTTACCGGGGAGCTGTTTTTT. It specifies CASSLSGFTGELFF.

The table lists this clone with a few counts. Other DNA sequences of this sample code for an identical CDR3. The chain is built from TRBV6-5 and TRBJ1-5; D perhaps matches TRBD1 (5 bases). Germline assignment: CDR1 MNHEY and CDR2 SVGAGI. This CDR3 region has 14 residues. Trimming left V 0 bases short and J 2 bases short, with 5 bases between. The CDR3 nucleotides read TGTGCCAGCAGTTACTCAGGGGGCAATCAGCCCCAGCATTTT. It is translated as CASSYSGGNQPQHF.

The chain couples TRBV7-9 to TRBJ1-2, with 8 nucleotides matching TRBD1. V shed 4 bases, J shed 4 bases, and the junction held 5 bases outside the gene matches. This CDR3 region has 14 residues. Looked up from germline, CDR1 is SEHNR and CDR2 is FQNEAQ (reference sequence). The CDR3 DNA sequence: TGTGCCAGCAGCTCGGGACAGGTCTTCTATGGCTACACCTTC. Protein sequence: CASSSGQVFYGYTF.

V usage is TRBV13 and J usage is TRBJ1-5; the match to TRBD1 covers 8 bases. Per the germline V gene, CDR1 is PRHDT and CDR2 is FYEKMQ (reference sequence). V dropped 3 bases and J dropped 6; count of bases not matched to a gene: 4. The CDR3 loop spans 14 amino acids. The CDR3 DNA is TGTGCCAGCAGCTTCGGACAGGGAAGTCAGCCCCAGCATTTT. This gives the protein CASSFGQGSQPQHF. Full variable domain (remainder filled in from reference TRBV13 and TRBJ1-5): AAGVIQSPRHLIKEKRETATLKCYPIPRHDTVYWYQQGPGQDPQFLISFYEKMQSDKGSIPDRFSAQQFSDYHSELNMSSLELGDSALYFCASSFGQGSQPQHFGDGTRLSIL.

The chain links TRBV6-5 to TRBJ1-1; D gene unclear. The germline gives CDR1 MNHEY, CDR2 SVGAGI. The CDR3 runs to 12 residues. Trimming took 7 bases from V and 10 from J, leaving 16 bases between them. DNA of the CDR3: TGTGCCAGCACCACGACCCCTCGGGGAGCTTTCTTT. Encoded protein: CASTTTPRGAFF.